The sequence of this T cell receptor beta chain was determined in a study of control samples from healthy donors and cancer patients. Using immunoSEQ multiplex PCR, the repertoire was profiled, and TCRdb retains in-frame clones only, with some absent. In the table there are roughly 88,000 clones, about 89% of which are singletons. Germline V lookup: CDR1 MNHEY, CDR2 SVGAGI. Trimming left V 5 bases short and J 6 bases short, with 13 bases between. CDR3 size: 14 residues. A few counts support this clone. V gene TRBV6-5 combines with J gene TRBJ2-2; no clear D gene. This TCR was recovered from a woman in her 30s in good health. The sample consisted of blood. CDR3 bases: TGTGCCAGCAGTCAAATCCGAATTTCCGGGGAGCTGTTTTTT. Translating it yields CASSQIRISGELFF.